Below, one T cell receptor (beta chain) is given with its context. What it binds is not known. These data are taken from a study of T cell responses to AZD1222 COVID-19 vaccine. The repertoire was sequenced with immunoSEQ multiplex PCR; TCRdb's copy has only in-frame clones and lacks some. The table lists over 200,000 clones, 90% to 95% of them singletons. The germline V gene encodes CDR1 MDHEN and CDR2 SYDVKM. V gave up 4 bases and J gave up 4 bases; unmatched junction bases: 7. This CDR3 is built from 14 residues. Notes on the study in general: Donors were mostly white British, more females; clonal diversity possibly underestimated.

The sequenced sample was peripheral blood, obtained 28 days after the second dose of the MenACWY control vaccine. This TCR was recovered from an adult who received the MenACWY meningococcal vaccine as a control. The V and J genes are TRBV28 and TRBJ2-7; 7 bases match TRBD1. The DNA for the CDR3 is TGTGCCAGCAGTTCTCCAACAGGGGTGTACGAGCAGTACTTC. This gives the protein CASSSPTGVYEQYF.